This T cell receptor beta chain was sequenced for a study of blood T cell repertoires in COVID-19. Study-level background: Samples of COVID-19 (acute and convalescent) were obtained from the United States, Italy and Spain. T cells, B-cell-depleted T cells, or PBMCs supplied cDNA or gDNA.

The CDR3 runs 13 residues. CDR1 and CDR2 (germline): LGHDT, YNNKEL (reference sequence). Trimming removed 3 bases from V and 7 bases from J, with 12 bases in between. Under the authors' procedure: Quantification of nucleated cells was approximated via reference gene primer amplification. Profiling relied on immunoSEQ multiplex PCR, and the TCRdb table lists in-frame clones only, not all of them. The V and J calls and clone size come from that table; D and trimming were worked out from the DNA. The sample consists of approximately 300,000 clones, about 89% of them appearing once. Participants were placed into cohorts based on the clinical history they reported.

J is TRBJ2-5 and V is TRBV3-1 (or the pseudogene TRBV3-2); unclear D gene. Input material: PBMCs or T cells enriched from blood (not recorded which). The origin of this receptor is a woman between 18 and 29 years old who had recovered from COVID-19. CDR3 coding DNA: TGTGCCAGCAGCCAGCCCCCGGTCGTGACCCAGTACTTC. Translated, it gives CASSQPPVVTQYF.